One sample yielded the 27 T cell receptor beta chains listed below, sequenced in a study of T cells in Graves' hyperthyroidism and ophthalmopathy. The source material, RNA transcripts, was used to amplify TCR beta CDR3 regions. RT-PCR in the first round (using the HTBI primer set) targeted the TCR CDR3. TCRdb called the multiplex PCR reads again in MiXCR, with one record for every CDR3 protein. In the table there are under 400,000 distinct CDR3 sequences, around a sixth of which are singletons. Sequenced material: blood. The receptors were gathered from a woman between 18 and 29 years old with Graves' hyperthyroidism that later progressed to Graves' ophthalmopathy.

This clonotype appeared many times. V gene TRBV20-1 combines with J gene TRBJ2-7; D gene uncertain. The germline gives CDR1 DFQATT, CDR2 SNEGSKA (reference sequence). Deletions cut 1 base from V and 3 bases from J, with 4 bases between. This CDR3 contains 11 residues. CDR3: CSARGIYEQYF. The CDR3 nucleotides are TGCAGTGCTAGAGGAATCTACGAGCAGTACTTC.

J is TRBJ2-1 and V is TRBV6-2 or TRBV6-3; 8 nucleotides agree with TRBD2. CDR3 length: 15 residues. Germline V gene data show CDR1 as MNHEY and CDR2 as SVGEGT. J was trimmed by 4 bases and V by 6 bases; bases with no gene match: 8. The CDR3 sequence: CASRSGTSVYNEQFF. CDR3 bases: TGTGCCAGCAGGTCCGGGACTAGTGTTTACAATGAGCAGTTCTTC.

The V call is TRBV7-6, the J call TRBJ1-1; D not certain. Trimming removed 5 bases at V and 0 bases at J, with 16 bases between. Germline CDR1 reads SGHVS; CDR2 reads FNYEAQ. CDR3 length equals 16 residues. CDR3 in amino acids: CASSQNPSTVNTEAFF. The CDR3 DNA sequence: TGTGCCAGCAGCCAAAACCCGAGCACTGTGAACACTGAAGCTTTCTTT.

V and J are TRBV7-9 and TRBJ2-3, with TRBD2 matching over 12 bases. This CDR3 comprises 16 residues. J was trimmed by 6 bases and V by 2 bases; bases with no gene match: 6. Looked up from germline, CDR1 is SEHNR and CDR2 is FQNEAQ (reference sequence). DNA for the CDR3: TGTGCCAGCAGCTTACGGCTAGCGGGAGGGCCGGATACGCAGTATTTT. Translated: CASSLRLAGGPDTQYF.

This clonotype showed up many times. V usage is TRBV27 and J usage is TRBJ2-5; D gene ambiguous. This CDR3 is built from 13 residues. Trimming left V 5 bases short and J 6 bases short, with 13 bases between. Germline lookup yields CDR1 MNHEY and CDR2 SMNVEV (reference sequence). The DNA for the CDR3 is TGTGCCAGCAGTAACGTAGTGGGAAAGACCCAGTACTTC. It is translated as CASSNVVGKTQYF.

A few counts support this clonotype. The J gene is TRBJ1-2, the V gene TRBV18; tentative D call: TRBD1 (5 bases). Germline CDR1 KGHSH, CDR2 LQKENI. CDR3 length: 13 residues. V was shortened by 4 bases and J by 8 bases, with 14 bases between the two germline ends. The CDR3 DNA reads TGTGCCAGCTCACTTAGGGACCCACTGGGCTACACCTTC. It yields the protein CASSLRDPLGYTF.

In its sample, this clonotype was seen many times. The chain joins TRBV28 to TRBJ2-3; D is unclear. CDR3 length: 17 amino acids. Germline V gene sequence: CDR1 MDHEN, CDR2 SYDVKM. Trimming took off 6 bases at V and 2 bases at J, with 21 bases between the two ends. CDR3 protein: CASSRIAAEFLTDTQYF. DNA for the CDR3: TGTGCCAGCAGCCGTATAGCTGCTGAGTTCCTCACAGATACGCAGTATTTT.

In this sample, this clonotype turned up many times. The chain carries TRBV6-1 and TRBJ2-1, with 11 nucleotides matching TRBD2. Germline loops: CDR1 MNHNS, CDR2 SASEGT. V lost 4 bases, J lost 3 bases, and 17 bases stayed unmatched. The CDR3 runs 20 residues. CDR3 sequence (DNA): TGTGCCAGCAGTGTCGGACTCCCGACGGCTAGCGGGAGGTACTACAATGAGCAGTTCTTC. Translation: CASSVGLPTASGRYYNEQFF.

The sample holds many counts of this clonotype. This chain joins TRBV12-5 and TRBJ2-5, with 8 bases lining up with TRBD2. The CDR3 totals 16 residues. CDR1 is LGHNT and CDR2 is FRNRAP in the germline V gene. Unmatched junction bases numbered 7, after V lost 0 bases and J lost 4 bases. Here the CDR3 DNA reads TGTGCTAGTGGTTTGGTAGATCCTCGGGAGGGAGAGACCCAGTACTTC. Its protein is CASGLVDPREGETQYF.

This clonotype was seen repeatedly, ten times or more. V and J are TRBV30 and TRBJ2-7, with unresolved D. V lost 0 bases to trimming and J lost 6 bases, with 12 bases between them. Germline lookup yields CDR1 GTSNPN and CDR2 SVGIG (reference sequence). The CDR3 runs to 13 residues. CDR3 sequence (DNA): TGTGCCTGGAGTGTTGTAAGGTCGGGCGAGCAGTACTTC. As protein: CAWSVVRSGEQYF.

This clonotype showed up just a few times. V usage is TRBV7-3 and J usage is TRBJ2-3, with 10 positions matching TRBD2. CDR1 and CDR2 from the germline V gene are SGHTA and FQGTGA. This CDR3 comprises 19 residues. With 1 base clipped from V and 6 bases from J, the junction kept 16 bases outside the gene matches. The CDR3, as DNA: TGTGCCAGCAGCTTAAAGGGCCGAGGGGTAGCGGGAGGACGTGATACGCAGTATTTT. This translates into CASSLKGRGVAGGRDTQYF. Filled out from reference TRBV7-3 and TRBJ2-3, the complete variable domain reads GAGVSQTPSNKVTEKGKYVELRCDPISGHTALYWYRQSLGQGPEFLIYFQGTGAADDSGLPNDRFFAVRPEGSVSTLKIQRTERGDSAVYLCASSLKGRGVAGGRDTQYFGPGTRLTVL.

V and J are TRBV2 and TRBJ2-1; D is ambiguous. Trimming took 3 bases from V and 4 from J, leaving 10 bases between them. This CDR3 contains 14 residues. Germline assignment: CDR1 SNHLY and CDR2 FYNNEI. In nucleotides, the CDR3 is TGTGCCAGCAGTGAGAGAGAGTCATACAATGAGCAGTTCTTC. Its protein is CASSERESYNEQFF.

This clonotype has at least ten counts. The gene calls are TRBV6-1 and TRBJ2-7; D possibly uses TRBD1 or TRBD2 (5 bases each). The CDR3 totals 19 residues. The V end lost 5 bases, the J end lost 2 bases, and 28 bases lay between the germline ends. Germline CDR1 MNHNS, CDR2 SASEGT. CDR3 loop: CASSTWAIKGPRPAYEQYF. CDR3 in DNA: TGTGCCAGCAGTACGTGGGCGATTAAGGGACCGCGACCGGCCTACGAGCAGTACTTC.

The sample holds a few counts of this clonotype. The V gene is TRBV19, the J gene TRBJ1-3; TRBD1 matches at 10 bases. Germline V CDR1 and CDR2: LNHDA, SQIVND (reference sequence). V shed 5 bases, J shed 0 bases, and the junction held 13 bases outside the gene matches. This CDR3 is built from 19 residues. CDR3 amino acids: CASSHGDRGVGYSGNTIYF. The CDR3 nucleotides are TGTGCCAGTAGTCACGGGGACAGGGGCGTCGGATACTCTGGAAACACCATATATTTT. Based on the CDR3 plus reference TRBV19 and TRBJ1-3, the full variable domain is DGGITQSPKYLFRKEGQNVTLSCEQNLNHDAMYWYRQDPGQGLRLIYYSQIVNDFQKGDIAEGYSVSREKKESFPLTVTSAQKNPTAFYLCASSHGDRGVGYSGNTIYFGEGSWLTVV.

This clonotype came up many times. This rearrangement joins TRBV27 to TRBJ2-7; 8 bases fit TRBD1. V lost 0 bases and J lost 6; bases outside the gene matches: 7. Per germline, CDR1 MNHEY and CDR2 SMNVEV (reference sequence). The CDR3 loop spans 15 amino acids. The CDR3 spells CASSLSGTGGGEQYF. The CDR3 bases are TGTGCCAGCAGTTTATCGGGGACAGGAGGAGGCGAGCAGTACTTC.

The rearrangement links TRBV28 to TRBJ2-5; D could derive from TRBD1 or TRBD2 (5 bases each). The ends were cut back, 6 bases at V and 0 bases at J, with 17 bases in the middle. The germline V gene encodes CDR1 MDHEN and CDR2 SYDVKM. The CDR3 has 16 residues. CDR3: CASSIPGREYQETQYF. The CDR3 nucleotides are TGTGCCAGCAGCATCCCGGGCAGGGAGTACCAAGAGACCCAGTACTTC.

This clonotype has only a few counts. V gene TRBV7-8 combines with J gene TRBJ2-1, with 13 bases matching TRBD2. Per the germline V gene, CDR1 is SGHVS and CDR2 is FQNEAQ. The CDR3 length is 17 residues. V dropped 1 base and J dropped 8; count of bases not matched to a gene: 8. The DNA for the CDR3 is TGTGCCAGCAGCTTAGGCCCCTGGACTAGCGGGAGACATGAGCAGTTCTTC. Translation gives CASSLGPWTSGRHEQFF.

This clonotype was detected many times. V usage is TRBV2 and J usage is TRBJ2-1; 11 bases match TRBD2. Per germline, CDR1 SNHLY and CDR2 FYNNEI. Losses at the gene ends were 5 bases for V and 10 bases for J; bases not matched to a gene: 7. This CDR3 spans 14 amino acids. The CDR3 sequence is CASSLAGGRVEQFF. The CDR3 bases are TGTGCCAGCAGTTTAGCGGGAGGGCGAGTCGAGCAGTTCTTC. The whole variable domain, filled in from reference TRBV2 and TRBJ2-1, reads EPEVTQTPSHQVTQMGQEVILRCVPISNHLYFYWYRQILGQKVEFLVSFYNNEISEKSEIFDDQFSVERPDGSNFTLKIRSTKLEDSAMYFCASSLAGGRVEQFFGPGTRLTVL.

V and J are TRBV27 and TRBJ1-1; maybe TRBD1 (6 bases). This CDR3 comprises 14 residues. V was shortened by 2 bases and J by 1 base, with 8 bases between the two germline ends. The V gene's germline CDR1 is MNHEY and CDR2 SMNVEV (reference sequence). CDR3 coding DNA: TGTGCCAGCAGTTTACTCAGGGGGAACACTGAAGCTTTCTTT. This sequence encodes CASSLLRGNTEAFF.

This clonotype was counted at least ten times. The rearrangement links TRBV12-3 or TRBV12-4 to TRBJ1-4, with no clear D. V lost 2 bases and J 7 bases, leaving 23 bases between the germline ends. This CDR3 has 18 residues. Written as DNA, the CDR3 is TGTGCCAGCAGTTTATGGGGTCCCGCTTCGAAGACGGGTGAAAAACTGTTTTTT. Its translation: CASSLWGPASKTGEKLFF.

This clonotype is a singleton in its sample. The rearrangement uses TRBV19 and TRBJ2-1, with 10 bases aligning to TRBD2. Germline CDR1 LNHDA, CDR2 SQIVND (reference sequence). The CDR3 is made up of 16 amino acids. Trimming cost V 3 bases and J 8 bases; bases outside gene matches: 10. CDR3 in DNA: TGTGCCAGTAGTATGATGACTAGCGGGCCAAGCGATGAGCAGTTCTTC. This encodes CASSMMTSGPSDEQFF.

The sample holds many counts of this clonotype. The chain links TRBV28 to TRBJ1-6, with D possibly matching TRBD1 (5 bases). The CDR3 length is 15 residues. Germline CDR1 reads MDHEN; CDR2 reads SYDVKM. The V gene lost 3 bases and the J gene lost 10 bases, with 16 bases spanning the gap. CDR3 bases: TGTGCCAGCAGTTTGGTGTCAGGGTCGGTCTCACCCCTCCACTTT. It is translated as CASSLVSGSVSPLHF.

This clonotype occurred many times. This sequence joins TRBV29-1 and TRBJ2-3; 9 nucleotides match TRBD1. There are 15 residues in the CDR3. V shed 3 bases and J 5 bases; nucleotides not matched to a gene: 9. Looked up from germline, CDR1 is SQVTM and CDR2 is ANQGSEA. The CDR3 bases are TGCAGCGTTGACCCCTTGGACAGGGGAGTAGATACGCAGTATTTT. This sequence encodes CSVDPLDRGVDTQYF.

In its sample, this clonotype was seen many times. V is TRBV7-9 and J is TRBJ2-1; D gene uncertain. CDR1 is SEHNR, CDR2 FQNEAQ, per germline (reference sequence). V dropped 1 base and J dropped 7 bases, with 14 bases sitting between them. CDR3 length: 15 amino acids. The CDR3 coding sequence is TGTGCCAGCAGCTTAGGTGGCGATGCGGCAAATGAGCAGTTCTTC. It translates to CASSLGGDAANEQFF.

This clonotype was counted at least ten times. The chain recombines TRBV7-9 with TRBJ1-4; D call uncertain. Per the germline V gene, CDR1 is SEHNR and CDR2 is FQNEAQ (reference sequence). The ends were cut back, 3 bases at V and 8 bases at J, with 13 bases in the middle. The CDR3 runs 14 residues. The CDR3 region has the DNA TGTGCCAGCAGCTTCACGGCCGAGGGAGAAAAACTGTTTTTT. Amino acids: CASSFTAEGEKLFF.

This chain connects TRBV20-1 to TRBJ1-5, with 8 bases lining up with TRBD1. The germline V gene has CDR1 DFQATT and CDR2 SNEGSKA (reference sequence). This CDR3 region has 15 residues. Trimming cost V 1 base and J 2 bases; bases outside gene matches: 4. The DNA for the CDR3 is TGCAGTGCTAGAGGGACAGGGCTTGGCAATCAGCCCCAGCATTTT. It yields the protein CSARGTGLGNQPQHF.

This clonotype was seen at least ten times. J is TRBJ1-5 and V is TRBV3-1; D is unresolved. The germline gives CDR1 LGHDT, CDR2 YNNKEL (reference sequence). This CDR3 has 14 amino acids. V was trimmed by 0 bases and J by 4 bases, leaving 7 bases between them. CDR3 bases: TGTGCCAGCAGCCAAGATCTTCGAAATCAGCCCCAGCATTTT. Its translation: CASSQDLRNQPQHF.